This T cell receptor (beta chain) was sequenced for a study of blood T cell repertoires in COVID-19. Study information: Both acute and convalescent COVID-19 samples were obtained from the United States, Italy and Spain.

This clone has a count of ten or more. V lost 7 bases, J lost 4 bases, and 9 bases stayed unmatched. The CDR3 is 14 amino acids. The germline V gene has CDR1 WSHSY and CDR2 SAAADI. Clones were sequenced by immunoSEQ multiplex PCR, and TCRdb holds only the in-frame ones, with some missing. Of about 180,000 clones in the sample, about 81% were seen once. What was sequenced was peripheral blood. J is TRBJ1-2 and V is TRBV10-2; 7 bases are a match to TRBD1. This receptor was identified in a woman aged 70-85 years with acute or convalescent COVID-19. This CDR3 reads CASTQGVGGYGYTF. The DNA of the CDR3 is TGCGCCAGCACCCAGGGGGTGGGAGGCTATGGCTACACCTTC.